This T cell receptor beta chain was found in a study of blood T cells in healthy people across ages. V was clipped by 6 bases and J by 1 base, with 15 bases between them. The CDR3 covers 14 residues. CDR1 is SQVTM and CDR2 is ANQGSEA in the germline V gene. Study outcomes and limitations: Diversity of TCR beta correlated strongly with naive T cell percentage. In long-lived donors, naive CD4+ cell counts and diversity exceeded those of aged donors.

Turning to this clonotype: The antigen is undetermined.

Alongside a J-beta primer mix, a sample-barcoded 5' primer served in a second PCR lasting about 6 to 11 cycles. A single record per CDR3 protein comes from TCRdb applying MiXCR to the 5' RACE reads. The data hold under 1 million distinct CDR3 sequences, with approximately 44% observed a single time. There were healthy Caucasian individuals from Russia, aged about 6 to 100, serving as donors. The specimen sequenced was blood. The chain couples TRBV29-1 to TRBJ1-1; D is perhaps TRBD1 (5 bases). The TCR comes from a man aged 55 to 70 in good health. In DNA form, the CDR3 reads TGCAGCGTGGTGACAGATAACAAGAACACTGAAGCTTTCTTT. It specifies CSVVTDNKNTEAFF.